This T cell receptor beta chain was found in a study of shared clonotypes between healthy human individuals. Naive CD8 cells lacked CD45RO and underwent positive selection for CCR7, leaving out terminally differentiated effector memory CD45RA+ cells. Trimming at V came to 5 bases and at J to 7 bases, leaving 8 bases not matched to a gene. Per germline, CDR1 SEHNR and CDR2 FQNEAQ (reference sequence). The CDR3 runs to 15 residues. Only in-frame clones appear in the TCRdb table, and some are missing; sequencing was by immunoSEQ multiplex PCR. In the table there are approximately 840,000 clones, approximately 97% of which are singletons.

The chain uses TRBV7-9 and TRBJ2-2; 9 positions agree with TRBD1. The receptor was isolated from a young man in good health. Sequenced sample: naive CD8+ T cells sorted from blood. For the CDR3, the DNA is TGTGCCAGCAGCCCCGACAGGGGGAAGATCGGGGAGCTGTTTTTT. Its translation is CASSPDRGKIGELFF.